These 5 T cell receptor beta chains share one sample of origin, sequenced in a study of a mutant IDH1 vaccine in newly diagnosed glioma (dated by TCRdb to the early 2020s). Their specific antigens are unknown. The library was produced with the immunoSEQ multiplex PCR assay. TCRdb provides this immuneACCESS table in a form limited to in-frame rearrangements. Some clones are lacking; in checked studies, under half of them reflect an unresolved V gene, and why the rest are absent is not known. In all, the sample holds approximately 45,000 clones, and around 93% of those were seen once. The top ten clones comprise just under 4% of the sample. Reading the label with the study, this specimen's time point is: week 23, last vaccination. Every vaccine dose consisted of 300 ug of a 20-mer mutant IDH1 peptide in Montanide, administered subcutaneously together with topical imiquimod. Sequenced material: PBMCs, taken from a glioma patient whose treatment included an IDH1 peptide vaccine. These receptors all come from a man aged 45-60 years with glioma.

This clone was counted a single time. CDR3 nucleotides: TGTGCCAGCCGCCGGCGGGCGGCGAACACTGAAGCTTTCTTT. Translating gives CASRRRAANTEAFF. J is TRBJ1-1 and V is TRBV5-6; D is unclear. The V end was cut by 7 bases, the J end by 1 base, with 14 bases between. Germline V gene lookup returns CDR1 SGHDT and CDR2 YYEEEE. This CDR3 has 14 residues.

V and J are TRBV27 and TRBJ2-5, with D possibly TRBD2 on 6 matching bases. Germline loops: CDR1 MNHEY, CDR2 SMNVEV (reference sequence). The CDR3 is made up of 14 amino acids. V lost 6 bases to trimming and J lost 5 bases, with 16 bases between them. This CDR3 is CASSGTAVRETQYF. The CDR3 DNA is TGTGCCAGCAGCGGGACTGCCGTCCGGGAGACCCAGTACTTC.

This sequence joins TRBV7-3 and TRBJ2-2; D call uncertain. Germline-derived CDR1 and CDR2 are SGHTA and FQGTGA. The CDR3 spans 12 residues. The ends were cut back, 8 bases at V and 5 bases at J, with 9 bases in the middle. The CDR3 bases are TGTGCCAGCGGCCCGGTGACCGGGGAGCTGTTTTTT. Translated, it gives CASGPVTGELFF.

The chain employs TRBV4-1 and TRBJ2-1, with D unresolved. Trimming removed 1 base at V and 9 bases at J, with 4 bases between. CDR1 is MGHRA, CDR2 YSYEKL, per germline. This CDR3 contains 11 residues. CDR3 sequence: CASSQAVEQFF. Here the CDR3 DNA reads TGCGCCAGCAGCCAAGCGGTTGAGCAGTTCTTC.

Remarks on this clone: Other DNA variants within this sample encode the same CDR3. This sequence joins TRBV4-3 and TRBJ1-2, with 7 bases lining up with TRBD1. The CDR3 loop spans 13 amino acids. Germline V gene sequence: CDR1 LGHNA, CDR2 YSLEER. V lost 1 base to trimming and J lost 4 bases; unmatched junction nucleotides: 0. CDR3 nucleotides: TGCGCCAGCAGCCAAGGACAGGGCTATGGCTACACCTTC. It translates to CASSQGQGYGYTF.